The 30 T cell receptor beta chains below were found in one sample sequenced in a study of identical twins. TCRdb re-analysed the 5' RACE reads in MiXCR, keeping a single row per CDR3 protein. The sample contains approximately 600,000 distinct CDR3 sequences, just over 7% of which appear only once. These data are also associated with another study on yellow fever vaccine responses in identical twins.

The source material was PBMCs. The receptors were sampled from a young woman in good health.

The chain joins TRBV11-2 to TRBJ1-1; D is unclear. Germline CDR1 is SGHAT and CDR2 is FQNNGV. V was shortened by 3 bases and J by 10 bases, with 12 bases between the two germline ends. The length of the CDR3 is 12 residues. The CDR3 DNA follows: TGTGCCAGCAGCTTCAGTCCCGAGGTAGCTTTCTTT. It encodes CASSFSPEVAFF.

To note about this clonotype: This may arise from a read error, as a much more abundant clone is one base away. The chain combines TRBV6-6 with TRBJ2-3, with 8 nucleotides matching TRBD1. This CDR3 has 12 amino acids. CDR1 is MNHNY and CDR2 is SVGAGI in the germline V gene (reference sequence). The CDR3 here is CVSRTGTDTQYF. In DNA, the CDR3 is TGTGTCAGCAGGACAGGGACAGATACGCAGTATTTT.

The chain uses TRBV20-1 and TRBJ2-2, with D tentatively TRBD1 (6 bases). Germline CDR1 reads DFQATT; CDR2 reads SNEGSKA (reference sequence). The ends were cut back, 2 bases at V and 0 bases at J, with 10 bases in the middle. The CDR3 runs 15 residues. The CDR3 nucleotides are TGCAGTGCTAGATTTTGGACAGCGAACACCGGGGAGCTGTTTTTT. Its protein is CSARFWTANTGELFF.

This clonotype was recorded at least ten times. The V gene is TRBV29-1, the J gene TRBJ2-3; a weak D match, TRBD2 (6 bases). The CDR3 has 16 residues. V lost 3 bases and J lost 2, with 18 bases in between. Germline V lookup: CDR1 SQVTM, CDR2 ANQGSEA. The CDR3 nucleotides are TGCAGCGTTGACACCGTTCGGGAGAATGCCACAGATACGCAGTATTTT. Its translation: CSVDTVRENATDTQYF.

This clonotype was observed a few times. The CDR3 is CSAKTGSTDTQYF. DNA of the CDR3: TGCAGTGCTAAGACGGGTAGCACAGATACGCAGTATTTT. V usage is TRBV20-1 and J usage is TRBJ2-3; D unresolved. Germline-derived CDR1 and CDR2 are DFQATT and SNEGSKA (reference sequence). The CDR3 totals 13 residues. Trimming left V 4 bases short and J 0 bases short, with 8 bases between.

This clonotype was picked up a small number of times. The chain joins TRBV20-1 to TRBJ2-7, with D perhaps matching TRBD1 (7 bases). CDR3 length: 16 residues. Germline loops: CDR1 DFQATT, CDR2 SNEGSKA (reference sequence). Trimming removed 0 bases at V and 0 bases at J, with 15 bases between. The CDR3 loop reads CSARDGGTVSSYEQYV. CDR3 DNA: TGCAGTGCTAGAGATGGAGGGACAGTGAGCTCCTACGAGCAGTACGTC.

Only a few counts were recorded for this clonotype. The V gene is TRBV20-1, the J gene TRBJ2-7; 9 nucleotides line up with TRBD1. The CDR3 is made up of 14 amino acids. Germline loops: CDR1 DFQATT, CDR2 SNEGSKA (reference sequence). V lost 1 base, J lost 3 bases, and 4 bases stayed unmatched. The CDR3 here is CSARGGDRDYEQYF. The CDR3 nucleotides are TGCAGTGCTAGAGGAGGGGACAGGGACTACGAGCAGTACTTC.

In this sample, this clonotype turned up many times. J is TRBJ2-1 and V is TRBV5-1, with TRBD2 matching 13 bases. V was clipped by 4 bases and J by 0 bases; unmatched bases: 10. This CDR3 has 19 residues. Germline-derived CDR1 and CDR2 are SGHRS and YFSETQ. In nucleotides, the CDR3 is TGCGCCAGCAGCCCCGGACTAGCGGGGGCCCTTAGCTCCTACAATGAGCAGTTCTTC. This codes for CASSPGLAGALSSYNEQFF.

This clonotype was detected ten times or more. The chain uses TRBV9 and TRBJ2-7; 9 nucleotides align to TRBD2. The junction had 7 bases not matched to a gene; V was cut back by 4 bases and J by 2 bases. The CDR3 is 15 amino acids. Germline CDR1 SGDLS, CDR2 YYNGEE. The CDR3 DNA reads TGTGCCAGCAGCCCCAGGTTAGCGGGGGCCTACGAGCAGTACTTC. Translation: CASSPRLAGAYEQYF.

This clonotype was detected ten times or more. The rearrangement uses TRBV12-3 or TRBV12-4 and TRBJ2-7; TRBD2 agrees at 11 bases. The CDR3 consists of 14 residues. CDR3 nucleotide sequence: TGTGCCAGCAGTCTAGCGGGGGGCCCCTACGAGCAGTACGTC. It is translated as CASSLAGGPYEQYV.

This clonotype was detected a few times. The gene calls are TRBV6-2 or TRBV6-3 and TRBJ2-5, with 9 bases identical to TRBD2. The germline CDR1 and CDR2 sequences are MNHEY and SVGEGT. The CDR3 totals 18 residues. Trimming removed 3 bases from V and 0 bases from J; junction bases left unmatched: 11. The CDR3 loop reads CASSYLTRGGAYQETQYF. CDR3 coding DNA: TGTGCCAGCAGTTATCTAACCCGCGGGGGGGCGTACCAAGAGACCCAGTACTTC.

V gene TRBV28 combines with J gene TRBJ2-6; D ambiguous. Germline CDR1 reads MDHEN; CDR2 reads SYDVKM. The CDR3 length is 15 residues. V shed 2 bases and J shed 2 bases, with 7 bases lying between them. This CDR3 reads CASSLGSPGANVLTF. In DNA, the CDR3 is TGTGCCAGCAGTTTAGGATCCCCTGGGGCCAACGTCCTGACTTTC.

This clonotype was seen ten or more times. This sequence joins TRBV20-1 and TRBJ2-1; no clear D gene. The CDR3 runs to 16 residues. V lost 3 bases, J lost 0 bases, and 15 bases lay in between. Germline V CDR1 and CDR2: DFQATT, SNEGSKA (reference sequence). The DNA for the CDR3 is TGCAGTGCTAGGGGTCTGGCGTTCCTCTCCTACAATGAGCAGTTCTTC. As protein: CSARGLAFLSYNEQFF.

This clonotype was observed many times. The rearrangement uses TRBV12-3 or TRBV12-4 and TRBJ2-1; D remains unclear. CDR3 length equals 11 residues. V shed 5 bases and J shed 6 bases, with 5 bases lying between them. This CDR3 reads CASSIANEQFF. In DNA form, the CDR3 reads TGTGCCAGCAGTATCGCCAATGAGCAGTTCTTC.

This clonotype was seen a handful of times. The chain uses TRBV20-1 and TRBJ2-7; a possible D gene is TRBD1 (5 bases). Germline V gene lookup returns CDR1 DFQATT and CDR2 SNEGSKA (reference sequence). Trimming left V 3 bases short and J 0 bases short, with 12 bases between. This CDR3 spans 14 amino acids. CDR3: CSASPRQHSYEQYF. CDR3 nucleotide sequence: TGCAGTGCTAGCCCACGACAGCACTCCTACGAGCAGTACTTC.

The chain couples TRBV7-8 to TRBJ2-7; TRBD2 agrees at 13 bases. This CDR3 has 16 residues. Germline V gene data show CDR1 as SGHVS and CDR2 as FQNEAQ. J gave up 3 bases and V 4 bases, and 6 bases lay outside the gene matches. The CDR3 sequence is CASSSRGTSGNYEQYF. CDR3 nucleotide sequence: TGTGCCAGCAGCTCCCGGGGGACTAGCGGGAACTACGAGCAGTACTTC.

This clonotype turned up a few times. CDR3 nucleotides: TGTATAGGGGCCCGAATGAACACTGAAGCTTTCTTT. It specifies CIGARMNTEAFF. The V and J genes are TRBV7-2 and TRBJ1-1, with D tentatively TRBD1 (5 bases). This CDR3 contains 12 residues. The germline V gene has CDR1 SGHTA and CDR2 FQGNSA.

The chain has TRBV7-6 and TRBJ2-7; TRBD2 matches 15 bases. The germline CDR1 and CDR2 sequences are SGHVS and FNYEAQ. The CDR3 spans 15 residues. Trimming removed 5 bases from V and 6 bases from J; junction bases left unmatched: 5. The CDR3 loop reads CASSRGTSGRTEQYF. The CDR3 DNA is TGTGCCAGCAGCAGAGGGACTAGCGGGAGGACCGAGCAGTACTTC. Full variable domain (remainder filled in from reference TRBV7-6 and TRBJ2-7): GAGVSQSPRYKVTKRGQDVALRCDPISGHVSLYWYRQALGQGPEFLTYFNYEAQQDKSGLPNDRFSAERPEGSISTLTIQRTEQRDSAMYRCASSRGTSGRTEQYFGPGTRLTVT.

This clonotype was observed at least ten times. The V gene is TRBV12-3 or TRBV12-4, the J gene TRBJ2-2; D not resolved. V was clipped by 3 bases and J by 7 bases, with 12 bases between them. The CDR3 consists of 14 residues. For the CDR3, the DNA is TGTGCCAGCAGTTTCCCCACCCCCGGCGGGGAGCTGTTTTTT. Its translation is CASSFPTPGGELFF.

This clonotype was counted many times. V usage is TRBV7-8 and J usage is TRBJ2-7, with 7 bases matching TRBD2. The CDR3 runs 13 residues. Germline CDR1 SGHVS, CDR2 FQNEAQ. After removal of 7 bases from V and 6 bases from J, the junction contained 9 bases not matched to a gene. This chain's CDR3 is CASNLAVRGEQYF. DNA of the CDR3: TGTGCCAGCAACCTAGCGGTGCGAGGCGAGCAGTACTTC.

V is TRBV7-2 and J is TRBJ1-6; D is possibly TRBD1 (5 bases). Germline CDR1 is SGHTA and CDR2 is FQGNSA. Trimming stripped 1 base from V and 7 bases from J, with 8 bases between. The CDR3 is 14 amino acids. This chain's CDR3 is CASSLVRGNSPLHF. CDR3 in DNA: TGTGCCAGCAGCTTAGTGAGGGGCAATTCACCCCTCCACTTT.

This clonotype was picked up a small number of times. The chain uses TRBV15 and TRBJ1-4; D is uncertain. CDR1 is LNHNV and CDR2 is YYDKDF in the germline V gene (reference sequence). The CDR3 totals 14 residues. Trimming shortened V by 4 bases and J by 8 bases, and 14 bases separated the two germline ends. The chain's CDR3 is CATSTGGVNEKLFF. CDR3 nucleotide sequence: TGTGCCACCAGCACCGGTGGAGTAAACGAAAAACTGTTTTTT.

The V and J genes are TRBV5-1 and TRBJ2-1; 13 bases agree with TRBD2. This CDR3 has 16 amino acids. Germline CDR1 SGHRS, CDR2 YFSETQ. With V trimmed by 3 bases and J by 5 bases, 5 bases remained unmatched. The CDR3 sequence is CASSSSGTSGDNEQFF. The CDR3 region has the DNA TGCGCCAGCAGCTCCTCCGGGACTAGCGGGGACAATGAGCAGTTCTTC.

The CDR3 DNA is TGTGCCAGCAGCTTAGCCGCGGGGACAGGGATACCTTACGAGCAGTACTTC. This sequence encodes CASSLAAGTGIPYEQYF. This chain joins TRBV7-9 and TRBJ2-7, with 9 bases aligning to TRBD1. Germline V gene sequence: CDR1 SEHNR, CDR2 FQNEAQ (reference sequence). CDR3 size: 17 residues. Trimming cost V 0 bases and J 4 bases; bases outside gene matches: 10. The full variable domain, its missing parts supplied by reference TRBV7-9 and TRBJ2-7, is DTGVSQNPRHKITKRGQNVTFRCDPISEHNRLYWYRQTLGQGPEFLTYFQNEAQLEKSRLLSDRFSAERPKGSFSTLEIQRTEQGDSAMYLCASSLAAGTGIPYEQYFGPGTRLTVT.

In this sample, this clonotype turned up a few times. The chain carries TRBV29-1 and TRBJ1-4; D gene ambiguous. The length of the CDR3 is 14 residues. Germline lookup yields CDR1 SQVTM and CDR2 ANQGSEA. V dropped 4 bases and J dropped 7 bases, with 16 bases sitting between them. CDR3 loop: CSVVMSGMGEKLFF. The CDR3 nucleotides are TGCAGCGTTGTGATGTCGGGGATGGGTGAAAAACTGTTTTTT.

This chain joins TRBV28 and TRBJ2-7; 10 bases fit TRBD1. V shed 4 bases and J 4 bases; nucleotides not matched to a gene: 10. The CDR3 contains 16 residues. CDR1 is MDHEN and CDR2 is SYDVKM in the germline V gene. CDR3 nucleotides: TGTGCCAGCAGTTCCCCGGGACAGGGGAACCTTTACGAGCAGTACTTC. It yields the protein CASSSPGQGNLYEQYF.

As DNA, the CDR3 is TGCGCCAGCAGACTAGCGTCGAACACCGGGGAGCTGTTTTTT. It codes for CASRLASNTGELFF. The gene calls are TRBV4-1 and TRBJ2-2, with TRBD2 matching 7 bases. The CDR3 length is 14 residues. Germline CDR1 MGHRA, CDR2 YSYEKL. J lost 0 bases, V lost 6 bases, and 1 base had no gene match.

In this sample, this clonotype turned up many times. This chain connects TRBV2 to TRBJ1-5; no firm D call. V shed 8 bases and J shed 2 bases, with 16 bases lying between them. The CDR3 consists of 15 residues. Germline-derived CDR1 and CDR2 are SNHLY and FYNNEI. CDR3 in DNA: TGTGCCAGCTCTGGCCGGGCATGGGGCAATCAGCCCCAGCATTTT. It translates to CASSGRAWGNQPQHF.

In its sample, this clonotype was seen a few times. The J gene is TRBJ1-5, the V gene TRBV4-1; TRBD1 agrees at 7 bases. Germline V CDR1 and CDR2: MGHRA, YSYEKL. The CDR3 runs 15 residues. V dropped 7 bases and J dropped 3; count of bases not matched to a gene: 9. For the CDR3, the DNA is TGCGCCAGCAACGTGGAGGGGGCCGCCAATCAGCCCCAGCATTTT. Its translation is CASNVEGAANQPQHF.

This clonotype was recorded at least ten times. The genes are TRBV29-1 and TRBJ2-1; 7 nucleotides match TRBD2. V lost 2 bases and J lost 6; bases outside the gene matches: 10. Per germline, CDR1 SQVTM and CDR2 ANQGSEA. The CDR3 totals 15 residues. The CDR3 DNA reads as TGCAGCGTTGAAATGGGGGAGGGCCTTTTCAATGAGCAGTTCTTC. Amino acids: CSVEMGEGLFNEQFF.